This T cell receptor (beta chain) was captured by sequencing in a study of cytomegalovirus exposure and HLA in healthy donors. Findings and limits, study-wide: The study reported that TCR beta sequences accurately predicted HLA-A and HLA-B alleles in most subjects.

With regard to this clone: Its antigen remains unidentified.

PCR employed 60 Vbeta and 13 Jbeta primers. Per the study methods: The authors later counted roughly 76 million unique TCR beta chains, 8.5 million to 13 million of them shared. Clones were read by immunoSEQ multiplex PCR, and TCRdb kept only the in-frame ones, dropping some. That table supplies the V and J calls and clone size; D and trimming were determined from the DNA. The sample carries some 200,000 clones, approximately 70% recorded once. The specimen sequenced was PBMCs. The origin of this receptor is a man between 35 and 55 years old in good health and CMV-seropositive.

The CDR3 bases are TGTGCCAGCAGCTTTGGAGGATCCTACGAGCAGTACTTC. Residues: CASSFGGSYEQYF. V usage is TRBV5-4 and J usage is TRBJ2-5; a possible D gene is TRBD2 (5 bases). Gene TRBJ2-7 matches the end of the DNA better, so the J call may be wrong. The length of the CDR3 is 13 residues. The V gene's germline CDR1 is SGHNT and CDR2 YYREEE (reference sequence).